A selection of T cell receptor beta chains follows, all from one sample in a study of vaccination and CD4 T cells after COVID-19. TCRdb called the PCR reads again in MiXCR, with one record for every CDR3 protein. The sample carries about 17,000 distinct CDR3 sequences, approximately 36% recorded once. Their antigen targets remain unknown. Source material: CD4+ T cells from blood, cultured in vitro. The origin of the receptors is a human donor who had recovered from COVID-19. CDR3s include the opening cysteine and the closing phenylalanine or tryptophan. D genes are given only for firm matches. Rows give clone size only sometimes, using once, few, many, or a class for an expanded clone.

CDR3: CASSPRAGGPREQYF
DNA: TGTGCCAGCAGTCCTAGAGCGGGAGGGCCGCGGGAGCAGTACTTC
size: -
D: TRBD2
J: TRBJ2-7
V: TRBV28

CDR3: CASSLPRGTRVDTQYF
DNA: TGTGCCAGCAGCCTACCGCGCGGGACTAGAGTTGATACGCAGTATTTT
size: -
D: TRBD2
J: TRBJ2-3
V: TRBV7-9

CDR3: CSARELTRWETQYF
DNA: TGCAGTGCTAGAGAGCTGACCCGGTGGGAGACCCAGTACTTC
size: few
D: -
J: TRBJ2-5
V: TRBV20-1

CDR3: CASSPTALRVRDEQYF
DNA: TGTGCCAGCAGTCCCACCGCGCTCAGGGTCCGGGACGAGCAGTACTTC
size: few
D: -
J: TRBJ2-7
V: TRBV27

CDR3: CSARDTASGSYEQYF
DNA: TGCAGTGCTAGAGATACGGCTAGCGGCTCCTACGAGCAGTACTTC
size: -
D: TRBD2
J: TRBJ2-7
V: TRBV20-1

CDR3: CASSTPGQPQHF
DNA: TGTGCCAGCAGTACCCCGGGTCAGCCCCAGCATTTT
size: -
D: -
J: TRBJ1-5
V: TRBV27

CDR3: CAGSITGYSNQPQHF
DNA: TGTGCCGGTAGTATTACAGGGTATAGCAATCAGCCCCAGCATTTT
size: -
D: -
J: TRBJ1-5
V: TRBV19

CDR3: CSAPRPDFTYNEQFF
DNA: TGCAGTGCCCCCCGCCCGGACTTCACTTACAATGAGCAGTTCTTC
size: -
D: -
J: TRBJ2-1
V: TRBV20-1

CDR3: CASRGRDRGEQYF
DNA: TGTGCCAGCAGGGGCAGGGACCGGGGCGAGCAGTACTTC
size: few
D: -
J: TRBJ2-7
V: TRBV6-1

CDR3: CASSSTRGAYEQYF
DNA: TGTGCCAGCAGCTCGACTAGGGGGGCCTACGAGCAGTACTTC
size: -
D: -
J: TRBJ2-7
V: TRBV11-2

CDR3: CASSRDRNSGYTF
DNA: TGTGCCAGCAGCCGGGACCGAAACAGTGGCTACACCTTC
size: -
D: -
J: TRBJ1-2
V: TRBV28

CDR3: CATSEKGAYNEQFF
DNA: TGTGCCACCAGTGAGAAGGGAGCCTACAATGAGCAGTTCTTC
size: -
D: -
J: TRBJ2-1
V: TRBV24-1

CDR3: CASSPRTAYYEQYF
DNA: TGTGCCAGCAGCCCGCGGACAGCCTACTACGAGCAGTACTTC
size: -
D: -
J: TRBJ2-7
V: TRBV7-9

CDR3: CATSDPRLGTQYF
DNA: TGTGCCACCAGTGATCCTCGCTTAGGTACGCAGTATTTT
size: medium-sized
D: -
J: TRBJ2-3
V: TRBV24-1

CDR3: CSARHRTGMNTEAFF
DNA: TGCAGTGCTAGACATCGGACAGGGATGAACACTGAAGCTTTCTTT
size: -
D: TRBD1
J: TRBJ1-1
V: TRBV20-1

CDR3: CASRRQGSGNEQFF
DNA: TGTGCCAGTAGGCGACAGGGGTCAGGTAATGAGCAGTTCTTC
size: -
D: TRBD1
J: TRBJ2-1
V: TRBV19

CDR3: CASSSPSGRLYEQFF
DNA: TGTGCCAGCAGTTCTCCTAGCGGGAGACTCTATGAGCAGTTCTTC
size: -
D: TRBD2
J: TRBJ2-1
V: TRBV28

CDR3: CASSQDRGQETQYF
DNA: TGTGCCAGCAGCCAAGATCGGGGCCAAGAGACCCAGTACTTC
size: -
D: -
J: TRBJ2-5
V: TRBV4-2

CDR3: CASSHRAGEVAGELFF
DNA: TGTGCCAGCAGCCACAGGGCGGGAGAGGTGGCCGGGGAGCTGTTTTTT
size: few
D: -
J: TRBJ2-2
V: TRBV7-3

CDR3: CASGGGLSNTGELFF
DNA: TGTGCCAGCGGAGGGGGGTTGTCTAACACCGGGGAGCTGTTTTTT
size: -
D: -
J: TRBJ2-2
V: TRBV6-2/TRBV6-3

CDR3: CASSLGSLPGGGELFF
DNA: TGTGCCAGCAGCTTAGGATCACTCCCGGGAGGTGGGGAGCTGTTTTTT
size: few
D: TRBD2
J: TRBJ2-2
V: TRBV7-2

CDR3: CASSALAGGLNEQFF
DNA: TGTGCCAGCAGCGCACTAGCGGGAGGACTCAATGAGCAGTTCTTC
size: -
D: TRBD2
J: TRBJ2-1
V: TRBV6-1

CDR3: CSASRQGVYEQYF
DNA: TGCAGTGCTAGCCGACAGGGGGTCTACGAGCAGTACTTC
size: -
D: TRBD1
J: TRBJ2-7
V: TRBV20-1

CDR3: CSAWLREGTGELFF
DNA: TGCAGTGCTTGGCTCCGTGAAGGCACCGGGGAGCTGTTTTTT
size: few
D: -
J: TRBJ2-2
V: TRBV20-1

CDR3: CASRTLVREKLFF
DNA: TGTGCCAGCAGAACATTAGTCAGGGAAAAACTGTTTTTT
size: few
D: -
J: TRBJ1-4
V: TRBV28

CDR3: CASRGGNYGYTF
DNA: TGTGCCAGTAGAGGGGGGAACTATGGCTACACCTTC
size: few
D: -
J: TRBJ1-2
V: TRBV19

CDR3: CSAKRQINTQYF
DNA: TGCAGTGCTAAAAGACAAATAAATACGCAGTATTTT
size: -
D: -
J: TRBJ2-3
V: TRBV20-1

CDR3: CASNRDRVGEQYF
DNA: TGTGCTTCGAACCGGGACAGGGTCGGGGAGCAGTACTTC
size: -
D: TRBD1
J: TRBJ2-7
V: TRBV30